This is a list of T cell receptor beta chains from one sample in a study of cytomegalovirus exposure and HLA in healthy donors. The protocol was immunoSEQ multiplex PCR, while the TCRdb copy is restricted to in-frame clones and leaves out a portion. The sample has more than 250,000 clones, roughly 87% seen once. Sequencing used PBMCs. These receptors originate from a woman under 40 in good health and CMV-seronegative. Both conserved end residues are part of each CDR3. A D gene is named only where the DNA matches it firmly. A row's size may be missing; if present it is once, few, many or a size class.

d_gene: -; abundance: once; j_gene: TRBJ2-7; v_gene: TRBV5-6; CDR3nt: TGTGCCAGCAGCGAGACAGGTGCCTACGAGCAGTACTTC; CDR3aa: CASSETGAYEQYF
d_gene: -; abundance: -; j_gene: TRBJ2-1; v_gene: TRBV14; CDR3nt: TGTGCCAGCAGCCAAGTACCGGGGCCCTACAATGAGCAGTTCTTC; CDR3aa: CASSQVPGPYNEQFF
d_gene: TRBD2; abundance: -; j_gene: TRBJ2-5; v_gene: TRBV29-1; CDR3nt: TGCAGCGGGGGGGCAAGCGGGAGGCGAGAGACCCAGTACTTC; CDR3aa: CSGGASGRRETQYF
d_gene: -; abundance: -; j_gene: TRBJ2-1; v_gene: TRBV5-1; CDR3nt: TGCGCCAGCTCCGAGCCCTCCTACAATGAGCAGTTCTTC; CDR3aa: CASSEPSYNEQFF
d_gene: -; abundance: -; j_gene: TRBJ2-7; v_gene: TRBV7-2; CDR3nt: TGTGCCAGCAGCACCCGACTCGATAGGGCTTCCTACGAGCAGTACTTC; CDR3aa: CASSTRLDRASYEQYF
d_gene: TRBD1; abundance: -; j_gene: TRBJ2-7; v_gene: TRBV7-3; CDR3nt: TGTGCCAGCAGCCGGCACCGACAGGGAAGCTACGAGCAGTACTTC; CDR3aa: CASSRHRQGSYEQYF
d_gene: TRBD1; abundance: -; j_gene: TRBJ2-7; v_gene: TRBV6-5; CDR3nt: TGTGCCAGCAAACCGGGACAGTTCTCCTACGAGCAGTACTTC; CDR3aa: CASKPGQFSYEQYF
d_gene: -; abundance: -; j_gene: TRBJ1-1; v_gene: TRBV29-1; CDR3nt: TGCAGCGCCGAAGGGGGGAACACTGAAGCTTTCTTT; CDR3aa: CSAEGGNTEAFF
d_gene: TRBD2; abundance: -; j_gene: TRBJ2-7; v_gene: TRBV7-9; CDR3nt: TGTGCCAGCAGCTTAGGAAAGACTAGCGGGAGGGCCATCTACGAGCAGTACTTC; CDR3aa: CASSLGKTSGRAIYEQYF
d_gene: -; abundance: -; j_gene: TRBJ2-1; v_gene: TRBV7-3; CDR3nt: TGTGCCAGCAGCTTAGGGGGAGAGCAGTTCTTC; CDR3aa: CASSLGGEQFF